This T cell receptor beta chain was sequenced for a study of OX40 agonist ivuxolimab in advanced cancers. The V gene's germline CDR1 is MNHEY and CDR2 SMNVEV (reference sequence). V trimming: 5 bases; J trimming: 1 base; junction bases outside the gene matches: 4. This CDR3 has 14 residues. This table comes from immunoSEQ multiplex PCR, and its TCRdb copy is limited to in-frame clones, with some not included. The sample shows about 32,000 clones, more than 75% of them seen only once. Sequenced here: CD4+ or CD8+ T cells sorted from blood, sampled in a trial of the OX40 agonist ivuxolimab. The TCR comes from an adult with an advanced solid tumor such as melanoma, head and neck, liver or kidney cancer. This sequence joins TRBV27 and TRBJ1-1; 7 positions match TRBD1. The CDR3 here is CASSPRGQNTEAFF. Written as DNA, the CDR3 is TGTGCCAGCAGTCCGAGGGGGCAGAACACTGAAGCTTTCTTT.